Detailed here is one TCR beta chain. What it binds is unknown. The CDR3 extends over 17 amino acids. Germline-derived CDR1 and CDR2 are SQVTM and ANQGSEA. V lost 0 bases to trimming and J lost 9 bases, with 27 bases between them. The source of the sample is a study of T-cell reconstitution after alpha-beta-depleted transplantation in children. General study points: Certain patients had high TCRbeta diversity at day 60, and it came from recipient T cells and thymic progenitors that survived.

Preparing the TCRbeta library involved the use of unique molecular identifiers. TCRdb used MiXCR to reprocess the PCR reads, holding one entry per CDR3 protein. The sample holds some 600,000 distinct CDR3 sequences, 13% seen once. This chain connects TRBV29-1 to TRBJ2-7; D is perhaps TRBD1 or TRBD2 (5 bases each). The origin of this receptor is a male patient younger than 18 who had a stem cell transplant for acute myeloid leukemia, so the T cells may come from the graft donor. The source material was PBMCs, mostly from graft donor cells, sampled 360 days after TCRalphabeta/CD19-depleted stem cell transplant. The DNA of the CDR3 is TGCAGCGTTGAAGATCGGGAAGACAGCTTAAACACTCTGGGGCAGTACTTC. Its protein is CSVEDREDSLNTLGQYF.